A few counts support the clone carrying this T cell receptor (beta chain). Its antigen is unknown. This sample was included in a study of T cells after yellow fever vaccination. Each CDR3 protein is one row after TCRdb ran MiXCR on the 5' RACE reads. The table includes some 150,000 distinct CDR3 sequences, roughly 11% detected once. Germline lookup yields CDR1 MNHEY and CDR2 SVGEGT. The CDR3 has 15 residues. V gave up 2 bases and J gave up 0 bases, with 5 bases separating them. Study-wide findings and caveats: Weaker, the secondary response had a peak occurring faster, on day 5 versus 15.

This chain uses TRBV6-2 or TRBV6-3 with TRBJ2-6; D is unclear. This TCR was recovered from a man aged 18 to 30 who received the YFV17D yellow fever vaccine. The sample in question was CD8+ T cells sorted from PBMCs, obtained 15 days after the yellow fever booster vaccination. The chain's CDR3 is CASSYRNSGANVLTF. The CDR3 DNA follows: TGTGCCAGCAGTTACAGGAACTCTGGGGCCAACGTCCTGACTTTC.